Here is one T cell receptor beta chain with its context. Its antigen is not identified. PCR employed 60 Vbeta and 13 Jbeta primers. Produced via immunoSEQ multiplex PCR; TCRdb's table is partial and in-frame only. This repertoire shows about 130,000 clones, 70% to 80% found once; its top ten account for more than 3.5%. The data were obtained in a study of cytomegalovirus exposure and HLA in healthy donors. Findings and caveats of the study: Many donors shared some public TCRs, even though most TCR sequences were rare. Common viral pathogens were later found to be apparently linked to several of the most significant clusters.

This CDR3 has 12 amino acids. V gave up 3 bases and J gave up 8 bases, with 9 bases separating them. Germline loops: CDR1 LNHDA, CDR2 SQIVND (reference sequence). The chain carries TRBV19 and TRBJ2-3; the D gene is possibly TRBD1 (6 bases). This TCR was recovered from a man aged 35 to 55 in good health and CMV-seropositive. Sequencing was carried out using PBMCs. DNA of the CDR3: TGTGCCAGTAGTATGCACAGGGCTACGCAGTATTTT. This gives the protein CASSMHRATQYF.